The rows below give T cell receptor beta chains drawn from one sample of a study of blood T cell repertoires in COVID-19. The assay was immunoSEQ multiplex PCR, and TCRdb's table has in-frame clones only and misses some. Of over 60,000 clones in the sample, roughly 81% are singletons; the top ten hold about 9.1%. Sample: peripheral blood. Receptors originate from a human donor in a cohort sampled during active COVID-19. Both conserved end residues are part of each CDR3. The D gene is left open where the match is weak. Part of the rows lack a size; the others show once, few, many or a class for expanded clones.

TRBD2	NA	21	TRBV28	TRBJ2-1	CASSLLLGTSGRSLKVNEQFF	TGTGCCAGCAGTTTATTGCTCGGGACTAGCGGGAGATCATTAAAAGTCAATGAGCAGTTCTTC
NA	NA	12	TRBV10-3	TRBJ2-5	CAISDPQETQYF	TGTGCCATCAGTGACCCTCAAGAGACCCAGTACTTC
NA	NA	13	TRBV28	TRBJ2-7	CASSSGGFLRAYF	TGTGCCAGCAGCTCCGGAGGTTTCCTTCGTGCGTACTTC
NA	many	15	TRBV24-1	TRBJ2-1	CATSDLSQGNNEQFF	TGTGCCACCAGTGATTTGTCGCAGGGGAACAATGAGCAGTTCTTC
NA	NA	13	TRBV24-1	TRBJ2-3	CATVDSFTDTQYF	TGTGCCACCGTGGACAGCTTCACAGATACGCAGTATTTT
NA	NA	13	TRBV30	TRBJ2-7	CAWTRSQFYEQYF	TGTGCCTGGACAAGGAGCCAGTTCTACGAGCAGTACTTC
NA	NA	13	TRBV7-2	TRBJ1-2	CASSSLDTRGYTF	TGTGCCAGCAGCTCCCTTGACACTCGGGGCTACACCTTC
NA	NA	14	TRBV7-2	TRBJ2-7	CASSLLGGSYEQYF	TGTGCCAGCAGCTTACTCGGGGGCTCCTACGAGCAGTACTTC
NA	NA	13	TRBV7-9	TRBJ2-7	CASSQTPGYEQYF	TGTGCCAGCAGCCAGACCCCGGGCTACGAGCAGTACTTC
NA	NA	13	TRBV7-9	TRBJ1-1	CASSQDKNTEAFF	TGTGCCAGCAGCCAGGACAAGAACACTGAAGCTTTCTTT
TRBD1	NA	16	TRBV29-1	TRBJ2-7	CSVVEGQGDRTYEQYF	TGCAGCGTTGTCGAGGGACAGGGGGACCGAACCTACGAGCAGTACTTC
TRBD2	NA	12	TRBV5-4	TRBJ2-3	CASGTNTDTQYF	TGTGCCAGCGGGACTAACACAGATACGCAGTATTTT
NA	NA	15	TRBV27	TRBJ2-6	CASSLSGPGANVLTF	TGTGCCAGCAGTTTATCTGGCCCTGGGGCCAACGTCCTGACTTTC
TRBD2	NA	15	TRBV14	TRBJ2-1	CASSQLAGAYNEQFF	TGTGCCAGCAGCCAACTAGCGGGGGCCTACAATGAGCAGTTCTTC
TRBD1	NA	15	TRBV19	TRBJ2-3	CASSADRVGTDTQYF	TGTGCCAGTAGTGCCGACAGGGTCGGGACAGATACGCAGTATTTT
NA	NA	15	TRBV4-3	TRBJ2-5	CASSQGLGPTETQYF	TGCGCCAGCAGCCAAGGATTGGGGCCCACGGAGACCCAGTACTTC
TRBD1	once	15	TRBV14	TRBJ1-2	CASSPWTGVTYGYTF	TGTGCCAGCAGCCCCTGGACAGGGGTGACCTATGGCTACACCTTC
NA	NA	14	TRBV4-3	TRBJ1-2	CASSQGGGNYGYTF	TGCGCCAGCAGCCAAGGCGGGGGCAACTATGGCTACACCTTC
NA	NA	14	TRBV27	TRBJ1-2	CASRQQGNGELYTF	TGTGCCAGCAGACAACAGGGCAACGGAGAATTATACACCTTC
NA	few	10	TRBV11-3	TRBJ2-1	CASYLNEQFF	TGTGCCAGCTATCTGAATGAGCAGTTCTTC
NA	NA	14	TRBV5-1	TRBJ1-4	CASRPQGTNEKLFF	TGCGCCAGCCGTCCACAGGGAACTAATGAAAAACTGTTTTTT
NA	NA	14	TRBV7-2	TRBJ1-2	CASSLSWTENGYTF	TGTGCCAGCAGCTTAAGTTGGACAGAGAATGGCTACACCTTC
NA	NA	17	TRBV6-2/TRBV6-3	TRBJ1-5	CASSPSWAGNVNQPQHF	TGTGCCAGCAGCCCCTCGTGGGCAGGGAACGTCAATCAGCCCCAGCATTTT
TRBD1	NA	15	TRBV5-4	TRBJ1-2	CASSPQGQLGGGYTF	TGTGCCAGCAGCCCTCAGGGACAGCTCGGTGGAGGCTACACCTTC
NA	NA	18	TRBV25-1	TRBJ1-1	CASSAPPGAGGGGAEAFF	TGTGCCAGCAGTGCCCCCCCGGGGGCGGGTGGTGGGGGGGCTGAAGCTTTCTTT
TRBD2	NA	15	TRBV10-3	TRBJ2-7	CAISDSVGRGYEQYF	TGTGCCATCAGTGATTCGGTCGGGAGGGGGTACGAGCAGTACTTC
NA	NA	12	TRBV6-1	TRBJ1-1	CASSEALQGYFF	TGTGCCAGCAGTGAAGCGCTTCAGGGTTACTTCTTT
NA	NA	12	TRBV7-9	TRBJ2-1	CASSYPGHGGFF	TGTGCCAGCAGTTATCCGGGCCACGGGGGGTTCTTC
NA	medium-sized	11	TRBV18	TRBJ2-7	CASSPGYEQYF	TGTGCCAGCTCACCCGGGTACGAGCAGTACTTC
TRBD2	few	15	TRBV7-9	TRBJ2-3	CASSLRDYNTDTQYF	TGTGCCAGCAGCCTCCGGGACTACAACACAGATACGCAGTATTTT
NA	NA	13	TRBV28	TRBJ1-2	CASSLSVGGSYTF	TGTGCCAGCAGTTTATCCGTCGGGGGGAGCTACACCTTC
TRBD1	NA	12	TRBV28	TRBJ2-5	CASGTGRKTQYF	TGTGCCAGCGGGACAGGGAGAAAGACCCAGTACTTC
TRBD1	medium-sized	12	TRBV28	TRBJ1-2	CASRGQFYGYTF	TGTGCCAGCAGGGGACAGTTTTATGGCTACACCTTC
NA	NA	13	TRBV29-1	TRBJ2-5	CSVGSQVQETQYF	TGCAGCGTTGGATCTCAGGTCCAAGAGACCCAGTACTTC
TRBD2	NA	16	TRBV19	TRBJ2-1	CASSIPSSGRANEQFF	TGTGCCAGTAGTATCCCGTCTAGCGGGAGGGCCAATGAGCAGTTCTTC
NA	NA	11	TRBV11-2	TRBJ2-7	CASSLTSAQYF	TGTGCCAGCAGCCTTACGAGCGCGCAGTACTTC
NA	few	15	TRBV7-2	TRBJ1-3	CASSLAWGTGNTIYF	TGTGCCAGCAGCTTAGCCTGGGGCACTGGAAACACCATATATTTT
TRBD2	once	14	TRBV6-5	TRBJ2-1	CASGGTNVYNEQFF	TGTGCCAGCGGCGGGACTAACGTTTACAATGAGCAGTTCTTC
TRBD2	NA	17	TRBV7-9	TRBJ2-4	CASTTSESSLAKNIQYF	TGTGCCAGTACGACTAGCGAGAGCTCACTAGCCAAAAACATTCAGTACTTC
NA	NA	11	TRBV11-1	TRBJ2-7	CASRGLGEQYF	TGTGCCAGCAGGGGGCTGGGCGAGCAGTACTTC
TRBD1	NA	16	TRBV19	TRBJ1-2	CASTPGQVYNNYGYTF	TGTGCCAGTACCCCGGGACAGGTTTATAATAACTATGGCTACACCTTC
TRBD1	once	15	TRBV27	TRBJ1-4	CASKIRDRTNEKLFF	TGTGCCAGCAAGATCCGGGACAGAACTAATGAAAAACTGTTTTTT
TRBD1	NA	16	TRBV9	TRBJ2-2	CASSAPTDRTTGELFF	TGTGCCAGCAGCGCCCCTACGGACAGGACCACCGGGGAGCTGTTTTTT
NA	NA	16	TRBV12-1	TRBJ2-1	CASSFLLAGGYNEQFF	TGTGCCAGCAGCTTTTTGCTAGCGGGAGGCTACAATGAGCAGTTCTTC
TRBD1	NA	15	TRBV18	TRBJ2-2	CASSRDRMNTGELFF	TGTGCCAGCTCAAGGGACAGAATGAACACCGGGGAGCTGTTTTTT
NA	once	19	TRBV4-1	TRBJ2-1	CASSQEISSAGSPHNEQFF	TGCGCCAGCAGCCAAGAAATATCGTCCGCGGGATCCCCCCACAATGAGCAGTTCTTC
NA	NA	17	TRBV19	TRBJ1-5	CASSIMVGGSGRRPQHF	TGTGCCAGTAGTATAATGGTCGGGGGGTCAGGTCGTCGGCCCCAGCATTTT
NA	few	10	TRBV30	TRBJ1-1	CAWIRHQAFF	TGTGCCTGGATCCGACACCAAGCTTTCTTT
TRBD2	NA	15	TRBV18	TRBJ2-3	CASSPQREGTDTQYF	TGTGCCAGCTCACCACAGCGGGAGGGGACAGATACGCAGTATTTT
NA	NA	15	TRBV4-1	TRBJ1-2	CASSQDEDSQGGYTF	TGCGCCAGCAGCCAAGACGAGGACAGCCAGGGAGGCTACACCTTC
NA	NA	11	TRBV29-1	TRBJ2-3	CSVALTDTQYF	TGCAGCGTTGCCCTCACAGATACGCAGTATTTT
NA	NA	16	TRBV16	TRBJ1-1	CASSRQGKQMNTEAFF	TGTGCCAGCAGCCGGCAGGGGAAGCAAATGAACACTGAAGCTTTCTTT
NA	NA	15	TRBV28	TRBJ1-2	CASSPTKGAHYGYTF	TGTGCCAGCAGTCCAACCAAGGGAGCGCACTATGGCTACACCTTC